Sequencing of this T cell receptor (beta chain) was carried out in a study of blood T cells in healthy people across ages. Overall study results and limits: Unsorted PBMCs ruled out conclusive naive versus antigen-experienced comparison. Long-lived donors had more naive CD4+ cells and higher diversity than aged donors. Age advanced and TCR beta diversity per million T cells fell, roughly linearly.

Regarding this clonotype: As yet, its antigen is unknown.

RNA extraction gave at least 5 micrograms of total RNA per sample. PCR was performed a second time for roughly 7 to 11 cycles using a sample-barcoded 5' primer and a J-beta primer mix. MiXCR, run by TCRdb on the 5' RACE reads, gives a single entry per CDR3 protein. The sample carries 380,000 or so distinct CDR3 sequences, approximately 47% recorded once. Germline CDR1 SGHVS, CDR2 FNYEAQ. Trimming at V came to 4 bases and at J to 6 bases, leaving 14 bases not matched to a gene. The CDR3 totals 17 residues. The specimen sequenced was blood. The gene calls are TRBV7-6 and TRBJ2-5; 10 nucleotides agree with TRBD2. The clonotype comes from a man in his fifties or sixties in good health. This CDR3 reads CASSSLSSGGPPQTQYF. Written as DNA, the CDR3 is TGTGCCAGCAGCTCGCTCTCTAGCGGGGGCCCACCGCAGACCCAGTACTTC.